Given below is one T cell receptor beta chain in context. The sample comes from a study of T cell changes during pregnancy in multiple sclerosis. The CDR3 sequence is 16 residues long. After removal of 0 bases from V and 2 bases from J, the junction contained 5 bases not matched to a gene. Looked up from germline, CDR1 is WSHSY and CDR2 is SAAADI. Clones were sequenced by immunoSEQ multiplex PCR, and TCRdb holds only the in-frame ones, with some missing. In the table there are around 40,000 clones, roughly nine tenths of which are singletons. Here the sequenced sample was CD4+ T cells from peripheral blood mononuclear cells, taken before pregnancy. The clonotype originates from a female donor with multiple sclerosis, enrolled in a pregnancy study. The rearrangement joins TRBV10-2 to TRBJ2-5, with 8 bases matching TRBD2. Written as DNA, the CDR3 is TGCGCCAGCAGTGAGTCGGGTGTAGCGGGGCAAGAGACCCAGTACTTC. Its translation: CASSESGVAGQETQYF.